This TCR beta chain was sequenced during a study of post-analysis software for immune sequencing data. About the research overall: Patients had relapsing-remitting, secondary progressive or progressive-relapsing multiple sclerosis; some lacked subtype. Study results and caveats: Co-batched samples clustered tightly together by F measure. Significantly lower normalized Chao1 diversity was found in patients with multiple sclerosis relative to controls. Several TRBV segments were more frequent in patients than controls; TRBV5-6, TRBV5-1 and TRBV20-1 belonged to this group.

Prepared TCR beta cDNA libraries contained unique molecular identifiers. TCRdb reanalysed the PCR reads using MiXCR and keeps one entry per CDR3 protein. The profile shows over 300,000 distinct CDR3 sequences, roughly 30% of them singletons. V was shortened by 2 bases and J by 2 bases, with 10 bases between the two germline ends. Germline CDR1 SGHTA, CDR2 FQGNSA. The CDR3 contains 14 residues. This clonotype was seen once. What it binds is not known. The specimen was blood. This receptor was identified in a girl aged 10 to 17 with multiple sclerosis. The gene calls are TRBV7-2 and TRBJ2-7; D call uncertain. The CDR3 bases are TGTGCCAGCAGCTTAAAGGAGCCCCCCTACGAGCAGTACTTC. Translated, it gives CASSLKEPPYEQYF.